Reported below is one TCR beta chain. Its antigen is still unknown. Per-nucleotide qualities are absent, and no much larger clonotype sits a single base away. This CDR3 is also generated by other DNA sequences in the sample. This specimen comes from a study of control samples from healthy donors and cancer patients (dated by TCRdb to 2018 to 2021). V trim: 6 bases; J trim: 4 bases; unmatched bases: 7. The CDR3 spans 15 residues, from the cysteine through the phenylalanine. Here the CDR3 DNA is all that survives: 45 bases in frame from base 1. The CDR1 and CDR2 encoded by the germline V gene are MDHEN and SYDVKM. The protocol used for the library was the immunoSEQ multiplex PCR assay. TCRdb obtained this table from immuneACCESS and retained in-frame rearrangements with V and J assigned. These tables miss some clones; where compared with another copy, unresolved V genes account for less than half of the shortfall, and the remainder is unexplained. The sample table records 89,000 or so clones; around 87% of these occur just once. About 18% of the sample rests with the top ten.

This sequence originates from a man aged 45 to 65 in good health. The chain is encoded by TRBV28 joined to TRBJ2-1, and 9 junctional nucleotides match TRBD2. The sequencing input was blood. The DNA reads TGTGCCAGCAGGGATAGCGGGAGTGGTTACAATGAGCAGTTCTTC. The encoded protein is CASRDSGSGYNEQFF.